This T cell receptor (beta chain) was identified during a study of T cells in Graves' hyperthyroidism and ophthalmopathy. Germline CDR1 reads MDHEN; CDR2 reads SYDVKM. This CDR3 is built from 16 residues. The J segment lost 5 bases and the V segment lost 1 base, leaving 9 bases of the junction unmatched. In this sample, this clonotype turned up many times. Researchers amplified the TCR beta CDR3 regions from RNA transcripts. The HTBI primer set drove a first-round RT-PCR of the TCR CDR3. TCRdb analysed the multiplex PCR reads with MiXCR anew, one entry per CDR3 protein. This sample yields around 340,000 distinct CDR3 sequences, of which around 18% are seen a single time; 15% to 18% belongs to the top ten.

This chain joins TRBV28 and TRBJ2-5; 8 nucleotides align to TRBD2. The sample consisted of blood. This TCR was recovered from a woman in her thirties or forties with Graves' ophthalmopathy. The CDR3 protein is CASSLFGSGGKETQYF. The CDR3 DNA reads as TGTGCCAGCAGTTTATTTGGGTCGGGAGGGAAGGAGACCCAGTACTTC.